Below, 25 T cell receptor beta chains from the same sample are listed, as sequenced in a study of blood T cell repertoires in COVID-19. Libraries were prepared by immunoSEQ multiplex PCR; TCRdb keeps only in-frame clonotypes and omits some of them. The data contain roughly 100,000 clones, roughly 92% of them singletons. The specimen sequenced was peripheral blood. The receptors derive from a man aged 50-59 years with active COVID-19.

The chain recombines TRBV18 with TRBJ1-4; unclear D gene. The CDR3 consists of 14 residues. V lost 4 bases and J 4 bases, leaving 10 bases between the germline ends. The germline V gene has CDR1 KGHSH and CDR2 LQKENI. The CDR3 coding sequence is TGTGCCAGCTCACTTCGGGATGGTAATGAAAAACTGTTTTTT. Protein sequence: CASSLRDGNEKLFF. The whole variable domain, filled in from reference TRBV18 and TRBJ1-4, reads NAGVMQNPRHLVRRRGQEARLRCSPMKGHSHVYWYRQLPEEGLKFMVYLQKENIIDESGMPKERFSAEFPKEGPSILRIQQVVRGDSAAYFCASSLRDGNEKLFFGSGTQLSVL.

V and J are TRBV5-1 and TRBJ2-7, with 8 bases fitting TRBD1. This CDR3 is 15 amino acids long. Trimming cost V 3 bases and J 4 bases; bases outside gene matches: 9. CDR1 and CDR2 (germline): SGHRS, YFSETQ. This chain's CDR3 is CASSYLGQGDYEQYF. CDR3 DNA: TGCGCCAGCAGCTACCTAGGACAGGGAGATTACGAGCAGTACTTC. Using reference TRBV5-1 and TRBJ2-7 for the parts outside the CDR3, the full variable domain is KAGVTQTPRYLIKTRGQQVTLSCSPISGHRSVSWYQQTPGQGLQFLFEYFSETQRNKGNFPGRFSGRQFSNSRSEMNVSTLELGDSALYLCASSYLGQGDYEQYFGPGTRLTVT.

The chain couples TRBV19 to TRBJ2-5, with 7 bases fitting TRBD2. Germline loops: CDR1 LNHDA, CDR2 SQIVND (reference sequence). The CDR3 sequence is 12 residues long. J was trimmed by 7 bases and V by 5 bases; bases with no gene match: 4. CDR3 nucleotide sequence: TGTGCCAGTAGTGGACTAGTAGGGACCCAGTACTTC. Translated, it gives CASSGLVGTQYF.

This sequence joins TRBV27 and TRBJ1-5; 12 bases line up with TRBD1. The CDR3 covers 16 residues. Germline lookup yields CDR1 MNHEY and CDR2 SMNVEV (reference sequence). Trimming cost V 0 bases and J 6 bases; bases outside gene matches: 3. CDR3 nucleotide sequence: TGTGCCAGCAGTTTATCGGGGACAGGGGGCTCTCAGCCCCAGCATTTT. Translated, it gives CASSLSGTGGSQPQHF.

The chain combines TRBV5-1 with TRBJ2-1; possibly TRBD2 for D (6 bases). Trimming pared 4 bases from V and 1 base from J, leaving 15 bases between. CDR3 length equals 16 residues. In germline, CDR1 is SGHRS, CDR2 YFSETQ. The CDR3 sequence: CASSLGLTLSYNEQFF. CDR3 nucleotides: TGCGCCAGCAGCCTGGGACTTACCCTTTCCTACAATGAGCAGTTCTTC.

This rearrangement joins TRBV2 to TRBJ1-3, with D possibly being TRBD1 (6 bases). V was trimmed by 7 bases and J by 4 bases, leaving 17 bases between them. The CDR3 totals 15 residues. Germline CDR1 reads SNHLY; CDR2 reads FYNNEI. The CDR3 reads CASKDSLAGGNTIYF. CDR3 bases: TGTGCCAGCAAGGACAGCCTAGCGGGGGGAAACACCATATATTTT.

The J gene is TRBJ2-1, the V gene TRBV7-9; 7 positions agree with TRBD2. This CDR3 contains 14 residues. Germline CDR1 is SEHNR and CDR2 is FQNEAQ (reference sequence). V shed 7 bases and J 6 bases; nucleotides not matched to a gene: 9. The CDR3: CASKVTSSLNEQFF. In DNA, the CDR3 is TGTGCCAGCAAGGTGACTAGCTCTCTCAATGAGCAGTTCTTC.

The V and J genes are TRBV27 and TRBJ2-5, with a possible D match to TRBD2 (6 bases). The CDR3 contains 17 residues. The V and J ends lost 3 bases and 5 bases respectively, with 22 bases between them. The germline V gene encodes CDR1 MNHEY and CDR2 SMNVEV (reference sequence). The CDR3 DNA reads as TGTGCCAGCAGTTTCACTTCGGAACTAGCTGGATCGGAGACCCAGTACTTC. It yields the protein CASSFTSELAGSETQYF.

Only a few counts were recorded for this clone. The DNA for the CDR3 is TGTGCCAGTAGTATTGGTCGAGACAAGCCCTATGAAGCTTTCTTT. It is translated as CASSIGRDKPYEAFF. V is TRBV19 and J is TRBJ1-1; D is unclear. This CDR3 has 15 residues. CDR1 and CDR2 from the germline V gene are LNHDA and SQIVND (reference sequence). The V end lost 3 bases, the J end lost 7 bases, and 18 bases lay between the germline ends.

The J gene is TRBJ1-6, the V gene TRBV9, with D hard to call. Trimming cost V 0 bases and J 8 bases, with 12 bases left between them. The CDR3 sequence is 15 residues long. CDR1 and CDR2 from the germline V gene are SGDLS and YYNGEE. The CDR3 protein is CASSVGPGEDSPLHF. The CDR3 region has the DNA TGTGCCAGCAGCGTAGGTCCCGGGGAGGATTCACCCCTCCACTTT.

V is TRBV6-1 and J is TRBJ1-1; weak D call: TRBD1 (6 bases). The CDR3 length is 15 residues. Germline V gene sequence: CDR1 MNHNS, CDR2 SASEGT. V lost 2 bases to trimming and J lost 5 bases, with 15 bases between them. CDR3 bases: TGTGCCAGCAGTGAATGGGGCAGGGGTTGGACTGAAGCTTTCTTT. It codes for CASSEWGRGWTEAFF.

The chain is built from TRBV6-6 and TRBJ1-5; D is possibly TRBD1 (5 bases). Germline CDR1 reads MNHNY; CDR2 reads SVGAGI (reference sequence). V dropped 2 bases and J dropped 4 bases, with 9 bases sitting between them. The CDR3 runs 14 residues. This chain's CDR3 is CASSYVQGNQPQHF. The CDR3 bases are TGTGCCAGCAGTTACGTCCAGGGAAATCAGCCCCAGCATTTT.

The CDR3: CASSEAARTDTQYF. For the CDR3, the DNA is TGTGCCAGCAGTGAAGCGGCCCGCACAGATACGCAGTATTTT. J is TRBJ2-3 and V is TRBV2, with D unresolved. The CDR3 length is 14 residues. The germline gives CDR1 SNHLY, CDR2 FYNNEI. V was clipped by 0 bases and J by 1 base, with 5 bases between them.

This clone appeared once. J is TRBJ2-7 and V is TRBV10-2, with D maybe TRBD1 (5 bases). The length of the CDR3 is 11 residues. V was clipped by 6 bases and J by 2 bases, with 5 bases between them. The germline V gene has CDR1 WSHSY and CDR2 SAAADI. The CDR3 loop reads CASRTAYEQYF. CDR3 nucleotide sequence: TGCGCCAGCAGGACAGCCTACGAGCAGTACTTC.

The chain has TRBV28 and TRBJ2-1, with 10 nucleotides matching TRBD2. The J segment lost 3 bases and the V segment lost 7 bases, leaving 6 bases of the junction unmatched. The length of the CDR3 is 15 residues. Germline V gene data show CDR1 as MDHEN and CDR2 as SYDVKM. CDR3 coding DNA: TGTGCCAGCACCTTAGCGGGAGGTAGCTACAATGAGCAGTTCTTC. This gives the protein CASTLAGGSYNEQFF.

The CDR3 region is CAGSLGLNNEQFF. DNA for the CDR3: TGTGCGGGCAGCTTGGGACTTAACAATGAGCAGTTCTTC. The chain is built from TRBV5-6 and TRBJ2-1; D may be TRBD2 (6 bases). CDR3 length: 13 amino acids. The germline CDR1 and CDR2 sequences are SGHDT and YYEEEE.

The J gene is TRBJ2-2, the V gene TRBV6-6; 9 positions match TRBD1. Trimming at V came to 6 bases and at J to 5 bases, leaving 7 bases not matched to a gene. Germline CDR1 and CDR2: MNHNY and SVGAGI (reference sequence). This CDR3 is 15 amino acids long. The CDR3 bases are TGTGCCAGCAGAGGTGCCGGGACAGGGACCGGGGAGCTGTTTTTT. This encodes CASRGAGTGTGELFF.

The V and J genes are TRBV2 and TRBJ1-6; TRBD1 is a possible D gene (5 bases). V lost 7 bases, J lost 9 bases, and 16 bases lay in between. The CDR3 consists of 14 residues. CDR1 and CDR2 from the germline V gene are SNHLY and FYNNEI. Here the CDR3 reads CASTDSGTFSPLHF. DNA for the CDR3: TGTGCCAGCACCGATAGCGGGACGTTTTCACCCCTCCACTTT.

This clone has only a few counts. CDR3 in amino acids: CASSLQEGALNTEAFF. For the CDR3, the DNA is TGTGCCAGCAGCTTACAGGAGGGGGCCCTAAACACTGAAGCTTTCTTT. This chain uses TRBV11-2 with TRBJ1-1, with TRBD1 matching over 7 bases. The CDR3 runs 16 residues. V lost 2 bases and J lost 2; bases outside the gene matches: 8. Germline V CDR1 and CDR2: SGHAT, FQNNGV.

This clone was found once. CDR3 in amino acids: CASSVGVTGFKETQYF. CDR3 DNA: TGTGCCAGCAGTGTAGGGGTCACCGGGTTCAAAGAGACCCAGTACTTC. This chain links TRBV6-1 with TRBJ2-5; TRBD1 might be the D (5 bases). The CDR3 has 16 amino acids. Germline V gene lookup returns CDR1 MNHNS and CDR2 SASEGT. The V and J ends lost 4 bases and 3 bases respectively, with 18 bases between them.

J is TRBJ1-1 and V is TRBV5-4; weak D call: TRBD1 (5 bases). The CDR3 length is 14 residues. Per germline, CDR1 SGHNT and CDR2 YYREEE (reference sequence). The V and J ends lost 0 bases and 1 base respectively, with 7 bases between them. The CDR3 here is CASSLGRGNTEAFF. The CDR3 region has the DNA TGTGCCAGCAGCTTGGGGAGGGGGAACACTGAAGCTTTCTTT.

The rearrangement links TRBV11-2 to TRBJ1-1; weak D call: TRBD1 (5 bases). V was cut by 4 bases and J by 7 bases, with 16 bases left in between. Germline CDR1 is SGHAT and CDR2 is FQNNGV. There are 14 residues in the CDR3. This chain's CDR3 is CASSSFGGPLEAFF. The CDR3 DNA is TGTGCCAGCAGCTCCTTCGGGGGTCCACTTGAAGCTTTCTTT.

The chain has TRBV28 and TRBJ1-5, with 8 bases identical to TRBD1. CDR3 length equals 17 residues. CDR1 MDHEN and CDR2 SYDVKM come from the germline V gene. With 4 bases clipped from V and 4 bases from J, the junction kept 12 bases outside the gene matches. The CDR3 bases are TGTGCCAGCAGTTCTGGACAGGGAGTAGCCTTGAATCAGCCCCAGCATTTT. It translates to CASSSGQGVALNQPQHF.

The chain employs TRBV6-5 and TRBJ1-1, with D unclear. The length of the CDR3 is 14 residues. Deletions cut 3 bases from V and 3 bases from J, with 11 bases between. Germline assignment: CDR1 MNHEY and CDR2 SVGAGI. The CDR3 sequence: CASSYRGRDTEAFF. The CDR3 nucleotides read TGTGCCAGCAGTTATCGAGGGAGGGACACTGAAGCTTTCTTT.

The chain has TRBV5-5 and TRBJ1-2; D gene uncertain. Trimming cost V 3 bases and J 3 bases, with 15 bases left between them. This CDR3 contains 15 residues. CDR1 and CDR2 (germline): SGHKS, YYEKEE (reference sequence). The CDR3 DNA follows: TGTGCCAGCAGCTCTAAGGAAAGAGGTGACTATGGCTACACCTTC. Its translation: CASSSKERGDYGYTF.